This T cell receptor (beta chain) was obtained from a study of CD8+ T cells in alopecia areata. TCR sequencing used cDNA made by reverse transcription of extracted RNA. The table came from immunoSEQ multiplex PCR; TCRdb's copy has only in-frame clones and leaves some out. The sample yields under 350,000 clones, roughly 64% seen once. Of note for this clone: No antigen is known for it.

Indicated treatment: oral pan-JAK inhibitor, 5-10 mg twice daily. V was pared by 5 bases and J by 15 bases, with 12 bases of the junction left unmatched. CDR3 length: 14 residues. Germline assignment: CDR1 MNHEY and CDR2 SVGAGI. Study observations and caveats: Expanded CD8+ clones among the top 100, as well as scalp clonality, were significantly decreased by tofacitinib.

The chain uses TRBV6-5 and TRBJ1-6, with TRBD1 matching over 8 bases. The sample consisted of CD4+ T cells sorted from blood, taken at week 24, from a patient treated with tofacitinib. The receptor was derived from a human donor with alopecia areata. CDR3: CASSDQWTGSILHF. The CDR3 DNA reads as TGTGCCAGCAGTGACCAATGGACAGGGTCAATCCTCCACTTT.